The rows below give T cell receptor beta chains drawn from one sample of a study of OX40 agonist ivuxolimab in advanced cancers. The repertoire was sequenced with immunoSEQ multiplex PCR; TCRdb's copy has only in-frame clones and lacks some. The top ten hold about 1.5% of the sample, which has around 25,000 clones, about 80% seen once. The material was CD4+ or CD8+ T cells sorted from blood, obtained in a trial of the OX40 agonist ivuxolimab. The receptors shown here come from an adult with an advanced solid tumor such as melanoma, head and neck, liver or kidney cancer. Both conserved end residues are part of each CDR3. The D gene is left open where the match is weak. Size values are once, few and many counts, or a class for expanded clones, and some rows have none.

J,V,D,size,DNA,CDR3
TRBJ2-3,TRBV5-1,TRBD1,-,TGCGCCAGCAGCTACCAGGGGGCCACAGATACGCAGTATTTT,CASSYQGATDTQYF
TRBJ1-5,TRBV10-1,-,few,TGCGCCAGCAGTGATCCGACAGAGGGTGGCAATCAGCCCCAGCATTTT,CASSDPTEGGNQPQHF
TRBJ2-4,TRBV25-1,TRBD2,-,TGTGCCAGCAGGACAGAGTGCGGGGGAATCCTAGCCAAAAACATTCAGTACTTC,CASRTECGGILAKNIQYF
TRBJ2-7,TRBV28,TRBD2,-,TGTGCCAGCAGTTCTGAAGGAGCGGGAGGGCCTTACGAGCAGTACTTC,CASSSEGAGGPYEQYF
TRBJ1-2,TRBV5-1,-,-,TGCGCCAGCAGCTTAGGGTCTGGCTACACCTTC,CASSLGSGYTF
TRBJ2-3,TRBV4-2,TRBD2,-,TGTGCCAGCAGGGGGGGGAGCACAGATACGCAGTATTTT,CASRGGSTDTQYF
TRBJ2-7,TRBV7-2,TRBD1,-,TGTGCCAGCAGCGCCTGGGACAGCCGTACCGAGCAGTACTTC,CASSAWDSRTEQYF
TRBJ1-5,TRBV28,-,-,TGTGCCAGCAGTTTCTATGGGGCAAGCAATCAGCCCCAGCATTTT,CASSFYGASNQPQHF
TRBJ2-1,TRBV5-1,-,-,TGCGCCAGCCACGGGACGGCAAACAATGAGCAGTTCTTC,CASHGTANNEQFF
TRBJ2-7,TRBV5-4,-,-,TGTGCCAGCAGCTCCGGACAGCCCCCCTACGAGCAGTACTTC,CASSSGQPPYEQYF
TRBJ2-7,TRBV14,-,-,TGTGCCAGCAGCCAGACGGCAGTCCACGAGCAGTACTTC,CASSQTAVHEQYF
TRBJ2-3,TRBV28,-,-,TGTGCCAGCAGACATGGGGGGGGCTTGAGCACAGATACGCAGTATTTT,CASRHGGGLSTDTQYF
TRBJ2-7,TRBV18,TRBD1,-,TGTGCCAGCTCACCGGGACAGGGAATCCACGAGCAGTACTTC,CASSPGQGIHEQYF
TRBJ1-1,TRBV28,-,-,TGTGCCAGCAGTCCCGGCGAGGTTTGGGTCACTGAAGCTTTCTTT,CASSPGEVWVTEAFF
TRBJ2-6,TRBV7-2,-,-,TGTGCCAGCAGCTTAGGCAACTCTGGGGCCAACGTCCTGACTTTC,CASSLGNSGANVLTF
TRBJ2-7,TRBV7-2,TRBD1,-,TGTGCCAGCAGCCCCCAGGGGGCTTACGAGCAGTACTTC,CASSPQGAYEQYF
TRBJ1-4,TRBV5-1,TRBD1,-,TGCGCCAGCAGCTTGGCCGGGTATAACAGGGGTAATGAAAAACTGTTTTTT,CASSLAGYNRGNEKLFF
TRBJ2-5,TRBV28,TRBD2,-,TGTGCCAGCAGTTTGCGCGGGGGGGCCGTGGAGACCCAGTACTTC,CASSLRGGAVETQYF
TRBJ2-7,TRBV7-8,-,once,TGTGCCAGCAGCCGCCCCAGGGATAGTCCCTACGAGCAGTACTTC,CASSRPRDSPYEQYF
TRBJ2-1,TRBV4-2,TRBD2,-,TGTGCCAGCACGGAGCGGGGTTACAATGAGCAGTTCTTC,CASTERGYNEQFF
TRBJ2-7,TRBV27,-,-,TGTGCCAGCAGTTTATATCGTCTGGGCAGGGTTTACGAGCAGTACTTC,CASSLYRLGRVYEQYF
TRBJ2-7,TRBV6-1,-,-,TGTGCCAGCAGTGAAGACACCCTCTCCTACGAGCAGTACTTC,CASSEDTLSYEQYF
TRBJ1-2,TRBV4-3,-,-,TGCGCCAGCAGCCAAGAGGCAGGAACCAACTATGGCTACACCTTC,CASSQEAGTNYGYTF
TRBJ1-5,TRBV7-8,TRBD1,-,TGTGCCAGCAGGTTAGCTCATATTGGACAGGGGGGCAATCAGCCCCAGCATTTT,CASRLAHIGQGGNQPQHF
TRBJ1-1,TRBV4-2,-,once,TGTGCCAGCAGCCAAGCCGTCGGGGAAAACACTGAAGCTTTCTTT,CASSQAVGENTEAFF
TRBJ2-1,TRBV7-3,TRBD1,-,TGTGCCAGCAGCCCTGACAGGGCTGCCTACAATGAGCAGTTCTTC,CASSPDRAAYNEQFF
TRBJ2-5,TRBV19,TRBD2,-,TGTGCCAGTAGTATAAGGCCTCGGGGGGGAATTATAGGAGAGACCCAGTACTTC,CASSIRPRGGIIGETQYF
TRBJ1-2,TRBV6-5,-,-,TGTGCCAGCAGTCAACTGTCCTCCTATGGCTACACCTTC,CASSQLSSYGYTF
TRBJ1-2,TRBV27,TRBD1,few,TGTGCCAGCAGTTTATCATGGGACAGGGGAGACTTAGGCTACACCTTC,CASSLSWDRGDLGYTF
TRBJ1-4,TRBV28,-,-,TGTGCCAGCAGTTTGCCGGGCCCCCCGGGGGAAAAACTGTTTTTT,CASSLPGPPGEKLFF
TRBJ1-2,TRBV7-8,-,-,TGTGCCAGCAGCCCCAGGACGTCGGCCGAGGGCGGCTACACCTTC,CASSPRTSAEGGYTF
TRBJ2-3,TRBV2,-,few,TGTGCCAGCAGTGAACGGAGCGGAGACACAGATACGCAGTATTTT,CASSERSGDTDTQYF
TRBJ2-7,TRBV2,TRBD1,-,TGTGCCAGCAGCGAACAGGGGGCGCTATCCTACGAGCAGTACTTC,CASSEQGALSYEQYF
TRBJ2-1,TRBV6-4,TRBD2,once,TGTGCCAGCAGTGCTCATGGATTAGCGGGGGGAAACAATGAGCAGTTCTTC,CASSAHGLAGGNNEQFF
TRBJ2-3,TRBV11-3,-,-,TGTGCCAGCAGCTTTGGGGGAGAGACGGATACGCAGTATTTT,CASSFGGETDTQYF
TRBJ1-5,TRBV18,-,-,TGTGCCAGCTCACGAGGGGTAGGAAGCAATCAGCCCCAGCATTTT,CASSRGVGSNQPQHF
TRBJ2-7,TRBV6-5,TRBD1,-,TGTGCCAGCAGTTATACGACAGGGCCATTCTACGAGCAGTACTTC,CASSYTTGPFYEQYF